Listed below are T cell receptor beta chains from one sample, sequenced in a study of T cell repertoires in cytomegalovirus infection. Using its own MiXCR run on the reads, TCRdb lists one record per CDR3 protein. The sample lists 200,000 to 300,000 distinct CDR3 sequences, 9.1% seen once, with approximately 15% in the top ten. Sequencing was performed on PBMCs. The source of these receptors is a human donor in good health (CMV status not recorded). Some clones in this sample may be carry-over from other donors' samples. Both conserved end residues are part of each CDR3. D genes are given only for firm matches. Size is stated for part of the rows, as once, few or many counts, or as a class when the clone is expanded.

v_gene	d_gene	j_gene	abundance	CDR3nt	CDR3aa
TRBV20-1	-	TRBJ1-2	-	TGCAGTGCTGGGGAGCAAGGCAGGAGATATGGCTACACCTTC	CSAGEQGRRYGYTF
TRBV7-2	-	TRBJ1-3	many	TGTGCCAGCAGCTTAGGGCCCCGAAACACCATATATTTT	CASSLGPRNTIYF
TRBV6-2/TRBV6-3	TRBD1	TRBJ1-1	many	TGTGCCAGCAGCAGGATCGGACAGGGGGAGGGCGGCGAAGCTTTCTTT	CASSRIGQGEGGEAFF
TRBV28	-	TRBJ1-5	many	TGTGCCAGCACAGACAGTAACACCAATCAGCCCCAGCATTTT	CASTDSNTNQPQHF
TRBV6-2/TRBV6-3	-	TRBJ2-5	many	TGTGCCAGCAGTTACCTGCCCGGACCCGAGTGGACCCAGTACTTC	CASSYLPGPEWTQYF
TRBV7-3	-	TRBJ1-1	-	TGTGCCAGCAGCTTAGCCGCAGGGGACACTGAAGCTTTCTTT	CASSLAAGDTEAFF
TRBV7-2	-	TRBJ2-2	-	TGTGCCAGCAGCTCAAACAGGGCCGGGGAGCTGTTTTTT	CASSSNRAGELFF
TRBV28	-	TRBJ2-7	many	TGTGCCAGCACCCGGGAAGGAGGCTTCTACGAGCAGTACTTC	CASTREGGFYEQYF
TRBV12-3/TRBV12-4	-	TRBJ1-2	many	TGTGCCAGCAGCCACGAGAGGTACTATGGCTACACCTTC	CASSHERYYGYTF
TRBV6-2/TRBV6-3	-	TRBJ2-2	many	TGTGCCAGCAGTTACGCCGGTCCCGCACTCACCGGGGAGCTGTTTTTT	CASSYAGPALTGELFF
TRBV7-2	-	TRBJ2-3	many	TGTGCCAGCAGCCCAACCGCAGATACGCAGTATTTT	CASSPTADTQYF
TRBV7-2	TRBD2	TRBJ2-2	many	TGTGCCAGCAGCTCCGGAGCGGGAGTAGGCACCGGGGAGCTGTTTTTT	CASSSGAGVGTGELFF
TRBV12-3/TRBV12-4	-	TRBJ1-6	many	TGTGCCACCAAAGGAGGACAGACTTCTTCACCCCTCCACTTT	CATKGGQTSSPLHF
TRBV7-8	TRBD1	TRBJ2-6	-	TGTGCCAGCAGCTACCGGGACAGGGGTTCCGGGGCCAACGTCCTGACTTTC	CASSYRDRGSGANVLTF
TRBV7-2	-	TRBJ2-1	many	TGTGCCAGCAGCCCTTACCCATCAGACGTGGCCAATGAGCAGTTCTTC	CASSPYPSDVANEQFF
TRBV7-2	-	TRBJ1-4	many	TGTGCCAGCAGCCCGGGGAGGGGAAGTAATGAAAAACTGTTTTTT	CASSPGRGSNEKLFF
TRBV20-1	-	TRBJ1-6	-	TGCAGTGCTAGAGGTGACGACTCCTATAATTCACCCCTCCACTTT	CSARGDDSYNSPLHF
TRBV7-2	-	TRBJ1-2	many	TGTGCCAGCAGCTTACCCGGGGGAACCTATGGCTACACCTTC	CASSLPGGTYGYTF
TRBV5-1	-	TRBJ2-3	-	TGCGCCAGCAGCTTGGCCGGGACCGCCGCGGGAGATACGCAGTATTTT	CASSLAGTAAGDTQYF
TRBV7-2	TRBD2	TRBJ2-1	many	TGTGCCAGCAGCTTACACCTTTCCAGCGGGAGGGGCAATGAGCAGTTCTTC	CASSLHLSSGRGNEQFF
TRBV7-2	TRBD2	TRBJ2-3	many	TGTGCCAGCAGCTCCGCCGGGACTAGGAGCACAGATACGCAGTATTTT	CASSSAGTRSTDTQYF
TRBV12-3/TRBV12-4	-	TRBJ2-3	many	TGTGCCAGCAGTCCCTTGGGTTACACAGATACGCAGTATTTT	CASSPLGYTDTQYF
TRBV7-6	TRBD1	TRBJ1-1	few	TGTGCCAGCAGCCCCGACAGGGCCACTGAAGCTTTCTTT	CASSPDRATEAFF
TRBV7-8	-	TRBJ1-3	many	TGTGCCAGCAGCTTATACGGCCAGTTCTCTGGAAACACCATATATTTT	CASSLYGQFSGNTIYF
TRBV5-1	-	TRBJ2-7	few	TGCGCCATCCATCCCTACGAGCAGTACTTC	CAIHPYEQYF
TRBV6-2/TRBV6-3	-	TRBJ2-2	-	TGTGCCAGCAGTTACTCATACAGTTCGAACACCGGGGAGCTGTTTTTT	CASSYSYSSNTGELFF